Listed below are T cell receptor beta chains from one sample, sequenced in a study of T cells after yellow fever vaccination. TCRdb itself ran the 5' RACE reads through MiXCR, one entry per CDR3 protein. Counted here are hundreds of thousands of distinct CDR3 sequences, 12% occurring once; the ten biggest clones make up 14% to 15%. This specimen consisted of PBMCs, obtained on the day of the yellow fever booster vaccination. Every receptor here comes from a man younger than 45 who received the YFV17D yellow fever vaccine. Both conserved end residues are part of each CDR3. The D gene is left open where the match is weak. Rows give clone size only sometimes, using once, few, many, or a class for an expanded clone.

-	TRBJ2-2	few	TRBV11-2	CASSGWNGPITGELFF	TGTGCCAGCAGCGGGTGGAACGGTCCTATCACCGGGGAGCTGTTTTTT
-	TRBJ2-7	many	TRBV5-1	CASSLGWDGAYEQYF	TGCGCCAGCAGCTTGGGTTGGGACGGCGCCTACGAGCAGTACTTC
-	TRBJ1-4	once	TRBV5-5	CARSLGDSEKLFF	TGTGCCAGGAGCTTGGGGGACTCTGAAAAACTGTTTTTT
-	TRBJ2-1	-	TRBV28	CASSLSGRGEQFF	TGTGCCAGCAGTTTATCAGGGCGGGGCGAGCAGTTCTTC
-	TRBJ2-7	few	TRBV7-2	CASSLDPTPGHEQYF	TGTGCCAGCAGCTTAGATCCGACCCCGGGTCACGAGCAGTACTTC
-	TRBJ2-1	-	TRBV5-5	CASSTSPLGNEQFF	TGTGCCAGCAGCACGTCTCCCCTTGGAAATGAGCAGTTCTTC
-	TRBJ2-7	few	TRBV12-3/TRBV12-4	CASSFSGGPYEQYF	TGTGCCAGCAGTTTTTCTGGGGGCCCCTACGAGCAGTACTTC
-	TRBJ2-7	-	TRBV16	CASSQGRYSYEQYF	TGTGCCAGCAGCCAGGGCCGATACTCCTACGAGCAGTACTTC
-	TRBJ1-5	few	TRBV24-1	CATSDSAGASNQPQHF	TGTGCCACCAGTGATTCAGCAGGGGCTAGCAATCAGCCCCAGCATTTT
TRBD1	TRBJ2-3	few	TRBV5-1	CASSFRQGSDTQYF	TGCGCCAGCAGCTTTCGACAGGGCTCAGATACGCAGTATTTT
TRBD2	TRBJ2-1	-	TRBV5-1	CASAYLSGSSYNEQFF	TGCGCCAGCGCCTACCTCAGCGGGAGCTCCTACAATGAGCAGTTCTTC
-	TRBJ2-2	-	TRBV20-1	CSAKGGTGGELFF	TGCAGTGCCAAGGGGGGGACGGGCGGGGAGCTGTTTTTT
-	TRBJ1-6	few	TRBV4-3	CASSQLRGSPLHF	TGCGCCAGCAGCCAGTTACGGGGTTCACCCCTCCACTTT
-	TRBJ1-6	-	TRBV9	CASSVVDNSPLHF	TGTGCCAGCAGCGTAGTCGATAATTCACCCCTCCACTTT
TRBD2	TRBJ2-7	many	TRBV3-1	CASSPSGRGYEQYF	TGCGCCAGCAGCCCTAGCGGGAGGGGATACGAGCAGTACTTC
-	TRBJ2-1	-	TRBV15	CATSREPRPPYNEQFF	TGTGCCACCAGCAGAGAACCGCGGCCGCCTTACAATGAGCAGTTCTTC
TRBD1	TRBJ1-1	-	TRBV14	CASSLYRGEAFF	TGTGCCAGCAGCCTATACAGGGGAGAAGCTTTCTTT
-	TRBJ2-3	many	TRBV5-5	CASSLQFDTQYF	TGTGCCAGCTCACTTCAGTTTGATACGCAGTATTTT
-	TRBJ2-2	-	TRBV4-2	CASSPGVKRNTGELFF	TGTGCCAGCAGCCCAGGGGTTAAGCGTAACACCGGGGAGCTGTTTTTT
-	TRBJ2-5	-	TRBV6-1	CASLQGQFQETQYF	TGTGCCAGCCTACAAGGACAGTTCCAAGAGACCCAGTACTTC
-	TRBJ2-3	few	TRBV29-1	CSVEDWGSDTQYF	TGCAGCGTTGAGGACTGGGGGTCAGATACGCAGTATTTT
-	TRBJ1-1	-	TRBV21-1	CASSKEGTGQEGPEAFF	TGTGCCAGCAGCAAAGAAGGGACGGGACAGGAAGGCCCTGAAGCTTTCTTT
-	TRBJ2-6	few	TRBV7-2	CASSLNQAPGANVLTF	TGTGCCAGCAGCTTAAATCAGGCGCCTGGGGCCAACGTCCTGACTTTC
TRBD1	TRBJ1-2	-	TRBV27	CASSLVQGFDYGYTF	TGTGCCAGCAGTTTAGTACAGGGGTTCGACTATGGCTACACCTTC
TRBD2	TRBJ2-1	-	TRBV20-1	CSAHITSGRSISYNEQFF	TGCAGTGCTCATATTACTAGCGGGAGGTCGATCTCCTACAATGAGCAGTTCTTC
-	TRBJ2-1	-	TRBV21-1	CASSNPLRARSYNEQFF	TGTGCCAGCAGCAATCCGTTGCGGGCACGCTCCTACAATGAGCAGTTCTTC
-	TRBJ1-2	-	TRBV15	CATSRDSIFRVHGYTF	TGTGCCACCAGCAGAGATTCCATCTTCCGGGTTCACGGCTACACCTTC
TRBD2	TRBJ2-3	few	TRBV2	CASNRLAVSTDTQYF	TGTGCCAGCAACAGACTAGCGGTCAGCACAGATACGCAGTATTTT
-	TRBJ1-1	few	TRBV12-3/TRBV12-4	CASSGGRVRTEAFF	TGTGCCAGCAGCGGGGGTAGGGTTCGAACTGAAGCTTTCTTT
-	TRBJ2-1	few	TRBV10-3	CAISESGLDNEQFF	TGTGCCATCAGTGAGTCGGGTTTAGACAATGAGCAGTTCTTC
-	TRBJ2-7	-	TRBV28	CASSLYESSYEQYF	TGTGCCAGCAGTTTATACGAATCCTCCTACGAGCAGTACTTC
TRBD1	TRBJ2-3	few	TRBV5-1	CASKSGFNRGSTDTQYF	TGCGCCAGCAAAAGCGGTTTTAACAGGGGAAGCACAGATACGCAGTATTTT
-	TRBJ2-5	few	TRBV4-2	CASSQEGGVETQYF	TGTGCCAGCAGCCAAGAGGGCGGGGTTGAGACCCAGTACTTC
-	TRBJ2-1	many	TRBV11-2	CASSLASGPYNEQFF	TGTGCCAGCAGCTTAGCAAGCGGGCCCTACAATGAGCAGTTCTTC
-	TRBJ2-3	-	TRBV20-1	CSARGNWDTQYF	TGCAGTGCTAGGGGAAATTGGGATACGCAGTATTTT
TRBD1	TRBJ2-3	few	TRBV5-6	CASSRLQGWGLTDTQYF	TGTGCCAGCAGCCGTTTACAGGGGTGGGGGCTGACAGATACGCAGTATTTT
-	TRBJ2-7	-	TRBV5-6	CASSWGRGSYEQYF	TGTGCCAGCAGCTGGGGGCGAGGCTCCTACGAGCAGTACTTC
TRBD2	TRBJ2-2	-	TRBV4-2	CASSQTGTSGTGELFF	TGTGCCAGCAGCCAGACCGGGACTAGCGGGACCGGGGAGCTGTTTTTT
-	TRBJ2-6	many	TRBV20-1	CSARVRPSSGANVLTF	TGCAGTGCTAGGGTGAGACCTAGCTCTGGGGCCAACGTCCTGACTTTC
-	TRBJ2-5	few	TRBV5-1	CASSFTPKGRETQYF	TGCGCCAGCAGCTTCACTCCCAAAGGCAGAGAGACCCAGTACTTC
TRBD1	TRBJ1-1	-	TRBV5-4	CASSSSYRGVKAEAFF	TGTGCCAGCAGCTCGTCATACAGGGGCGTCAAGGCTGAAGCTTTCTTT